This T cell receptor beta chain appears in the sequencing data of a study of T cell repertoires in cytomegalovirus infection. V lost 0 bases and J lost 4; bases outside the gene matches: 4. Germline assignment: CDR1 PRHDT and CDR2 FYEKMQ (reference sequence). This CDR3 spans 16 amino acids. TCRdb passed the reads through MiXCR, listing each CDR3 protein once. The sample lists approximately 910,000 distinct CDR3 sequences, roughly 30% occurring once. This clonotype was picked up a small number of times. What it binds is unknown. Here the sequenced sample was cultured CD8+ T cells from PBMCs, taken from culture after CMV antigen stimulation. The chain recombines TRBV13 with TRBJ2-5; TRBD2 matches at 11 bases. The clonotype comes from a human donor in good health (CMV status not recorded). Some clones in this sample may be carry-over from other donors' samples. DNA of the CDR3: TGTGCCAGCAGCTTAGGCCAGACTAGCGGGGTAGAGACCCAGTACTTC. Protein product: CASSLGQTSGVETQYF.